The sequence of this TCR beta chain was determined in a study of blood T cell repertoires in COVID-19. Turning to the study itself: Symptom resolution, clearance, or two negative PCRs marked donors in Cohort 3 as recovered. From T cells, B-cell-depleted T cells, or PBMCs came the material, which was cDNA or gDNA.

CDR3 length: 15 amino acids. V was pared by 1 base and J by 2 bases, with 11 bases between. CDR1 is PRHDT and CDR2 is FYEKMQ in the germline V gene (reference sequence). Authors' data handling: Nucleated cell counts were estimated from reference gene primer amplification. Libraries were prepared by immunoSEQ multiplex PCR; TCRdb keeps only in-frame clonotypes and omits some of them. V and J calls and clone size follow that table, whereas D and trimming were derived from the DNA. The sample shows more than 300,000 clones, over 75% of them seen only once. The chain uses TRBV13 and TRBJ2-5, with D perhaps matching TRBD1 (6 bases). The sample consisted of PBMCs or T cells enriched from blood (not recorded which). This TCR was recovered from a man aged 35-49 years in a cohort exposed to, infected with or recovered from COVID-19 (not recorded which). The CDR3 nucleotides are TGTGCCAGCAGCTTAGTCAGGGGTGCACAAGAGACCCAGTACTTC. It codes for CASSLVRGAQETQYF.